The clone carrying this T cell receptor (beta chain) was seen once. Original processing methods: Estimates of nucleated cell counts were drawn from the amplification of reference gene primers. Sequencing used immunoSEQ multiplex PCR; TCRdb keeps in-frame clones, though not all of them. Clone size and V and J calls were adopted from that table, with D and trimming inferred from the DNA. The data show 85,000 to 120,000 clones, around 90% seen once. These data belong to a study of blood T cell repertoires in COVID-19. Study context: T cells, B-cell-depleted T cells, or PBMCs supplied cDNA or gDNA.

V dropped 6 bases and J dropped 2 bases, with 14 bases sitting between them. The CDR3 is 14 residues long. Per germline, CDR1 SGHKS and CDR2 YYEKEE (reference sequence). The source is a man aged 18 to 30 with acute or convalescent COVID-19. Source material: peripheral blood. V and J are TRBV5-5 and TRBJ2-5; the D gene is possibly TRBD2 (5 bases). The CDR3 sequence is CASKPLGGQETQYF. CDR3 DNA: TGTGCCAGCAAGCCCCTAGGAGGACAAGAGACCCAGTACTTC.